This T cell receptor (beta chain) was sequenced for a study of OX40 agonist ivuxolimab in advanced cancers. Overall study: About 40% of patients had received prior checkpoint inhibitor therapy.

Data came from immunoSEQ multiplex PCR; TCRdb stores just in-frame clones and leaves some out. The data show 55,000 or so clones, with almost 90% seen just once and roughly 7% held by the top ten. The investigators sampled blood at baseline, at cycle 4 day 1, and at cycle 7 day 1. In this sample, this clone turned up a few times. The target antigen is unknown. The CDR3 is made up of 11 amino acids. Looked up from germline, CDR1 is MGHRA and CDR2 is YSYEKL. Trimming pared 11 bases from V and 6 bases from J, leaving 13 bases between. Regarding the study as a whole: Both CD4+ and CD8+ T cell populations in blood had undergone clonal expansion by week 6 at 0.1 to 3.0 mg/kg. Among the lowest peripheral clonal expansion occurred in 0.1-3.0 mg/kg partial responders.

The TCR was taken from an adult with an advanced solid tumor such as melanoma, head and neck, liver or kidney cancer. This chain joins TRBV4-1 and TRBJ1-2; D gene ambiguous. The sample in question was CD4+ or CD8+ T cells sorted from blood, obtained in a trial of the OX40 agonist ivuxolimab. The CDR3 loop reads CASRGLDGYTF. The CDR3 coding sequence is TGCGCCTCTCGAGGCTTGGATGGCTACACCTTC.